Each of the 23 T cell receptor beta chains below was sequenced from the same sample in a study of blood T cell repertoires in COVID-19 (TCRdb year 2020). The protocol used for the library was the immunoSEQ multiplex PCR assay. Sourced from immuneACCESS, this table was stored by TCRdb with only in-frame sequences that have V and J called. A share of the clones is absent; for the studies checked, an unresolved V gene accounts for under half, and the remainder has no known explanation. This sample holds roughly 220,000 clones; 70% to 90% were observed only once. Of the sample, 3% to 4% falls within the top ten clones. The sample comprised PBMCs or T cells enriched from blood (not recorded which). The receptor source for this set is a woman in her forties with acute COVID-19.

This chain connects TRBV7-9 to TRBJ2-2, with 7 bases identical to TRBD1. The germline gives CDR1 SEHNR, CDR2 FQNEAQ (reference sequence). The CDR3 is 15 amino acids. Trimming removed 5 bases from V and 4 bases from J; junction bases left unmatched: 7. The DNA for the CDR3 is TGTGCCAGCAGCCATCGACAGGGTGGCACCGGGGAGCTGTTTTTT. This encodes CASSHRQGGTGELFF.

The J gene is TRBJ2-3, the V gene TRBV4-2, with D perhaps TRBD1 (5 bases). This CDR3 has 17 residues. Trimming stripped 1 base from V and 2 bases from J, with 16 bases between. Germline V lookup: CDR1 LGHNA, CDR2 YNFKEQ. DNA of the CDR3: TGTGCCAGCAGCCAAGGGCTGGTCGGCAGGGCCACAGATACGCAGTATTTT. It specifies CASSQGLVGRATDTQYF.

The chain links TRBV6-5 to TRBJ2-7, with 10 bases aligning to TRBD1. Trimming took 1 base from V and 3 from J; bases not matched to a gene: 3. CDR1 and CDR2 from the germline V gene are MNHEY and SVGAGI. This CDR3 spans 15 amino acids. The CDR3 DNA is TGTGCCAGCAGTTACTTCGGACAGGGGGGCTACGAGCAGTACTTC. Protein sequence: CASSYFGQGGYEQYF.

The chain joins TRBV2 to TRBJ2-5, with 14 bases fitting TRBD2. Trimming removed 7 bases from V and 4 bases from J; junction bases left unmatched: 14. The CDR3 loop spans 18 amino acids. CDR1 is SNHLY and CDR2 is FYNNEI in the germline V gene. The CDR3 DNA reads TGTGCCAGCACCCCCGGGACTAGCGGGAGTCCACGGGGAGAGACCCAGTACTTC. It specifies CASTPGTSGSPRGETQYF.

The J gene is TRBJ1-1, the V gene TRBV9; possibly TRBD1 for D (5 bases). The CDR3 is 14 residues long. V was shortened by 0 bases and J by 2 bases, with 8 bases between the two germline ends. CDR1 SGDLS and CDR2 YYNGEE come from the germline V gene. CDR3 DNA sequence: TGTGCCAGCAGCGTAGCAGGGTTAAACACTGAAGCTTTCTTT. It is translated as CASSVAGLNTEAFF.

The V and J genes are TRBV28 and TRBJ1-5; D perhaps matches TRBD1 (5 bases). Germline loops: CDR1 MDHEN, CDR2 SYDVKM. The CDR3 length is 12 residues. The V gene lost 8 bases and the J gene lost 5 bases, with 10 bases spanning the gap. The CDR3 here is CASRGSDQPQHF. As DNA, the CDR3 is TGTGCCAGCCGGGGGAGTGATCAGCCCCAGCATTTT. The full variable domain, rest sourced from reference TRBV28 and TRBJ1-5, is DVKVTQSSRYLVKRTGEKVFLECVQDMDHENMFWYRQDPGLGLRLIYFSYDVKMKEKGDIPEGYSVSREKKERFSLILESASTNQTSMYLCASRGSDQPQHFGDGTRLSIL.

The V call is TRBV28, the J call TRBJ2-2; possible D gene TRBD2, 6 bases. The CDR3 is 15 amino acids. CDR1 and CDR2 (germline): MDHEN, SYDVKM. V was clipped by 1 base and J by 3 bases, with 9 bases between them. CDR3 nucleotide sequence: TGTGCCAGCAGTTTATCCGGGACTCACACCGGGGAGCTGTTTTTT. Translating it yields CASSLSGTHTGELFF.

CDR3 sequence reads: CASSEGAVRNIQYF. In nucleotides, the CDR3 is TGTGCCAGCAGTGAAGGGGCAGTGAGAAACATTCAGTACTTC. The genes are TRBV2 and TRBJ2-4, with D hard to call. This CDR3 spans 14 amino acids. V lost 1 base and J 6 bases, leaving 10 bases between the germline ends. CDR1 is SNHLY and CDR2 is FYNNEI in the germline V gene. Full variable domain (rest looked up from reference TRBV2 and TRBJ2-4): EPEVTQTPSHQVTQMGQEVILRCVPISNHLYFYWYRQILGQKVEFLVSFYNNEISEKSEIFDDQFSVERPDGSNFTLKIRSTKLEDSAMYFCASSEGAVRNIQYFGAGTRLSVL.

The genes are TRBV5-4 and TRBJ2-5, with TRBD1 identical over 10 bases. Per the germline V gene, CDR1 is SGHNT and CDR2 is YYREEE (reference sequence). V shed 3 bases and J 5 bases; nucleotides not matched to a gene: 7. CDR3 length: 15 residues. The CDR3 protein is CASSSRDRGGETQYF. As DNA, the CDR3 is TGTGCCAGCAGCTCCCGGGACAGGGGAGGTGAGACCCAGTACTTC.

The chain joins TRBV5-1 to TRBJ1-2; D is unresolved. This CDR3 spans 12 amino acids. Germline values: CDR1 SGHRS, CDR2 YFSETQ. Trimming removed 3 bases at V and 6 bases at J, with 9 bases between. The CDR3 region is CASSYSSDGYTF. The CDR3 nucleotides are TGCGCCAGCAGCTACTCTTCGGATGGCTACACCTTC.

The chain uses TRBV13 and TRBJ2-7, with a weak D call TRBD2 (6 bases). Deletions cut 5 bases from V and 7 bases from J, with 12 bases between. Per the germline V gene, CDR1 is PRHDT and CDR2 is FYEKMQ (reference sequence). This CDR3 spans 12 amino acids. DNA for the CDR3: TGTGCCAGCAGCCCAGGAGGGCTGGAGCAGTACTTC. The encoded protein is CASSPGGLEQYF.

The gene calls are TRBV6-1 and TRBJ1-5; 11 bases fit TRBD1. The V and J ends lost 4 bases and 9 bases, in that order; junction bases with no gene match: 11. The CDR3 runs to 16 residues. Per the germline V gene, CDR1 is MNHNS and CDR2 is SASEGT. The CDR3: CASSGGAGTGGTPQHF. DNA for the CDR3: TGTGCCAGCAGTGGTGGGGCCGGGACAGGGGGGACGCCCCAGCATTTT.

The chain is built from TRBV6-5 and TRBJ2-1; D uncertain. CDR1 MNHEY and CDR2 SVGAGI come from the germline V gene. Trimming shortened V by 1 base and J by 5 bases, and 9 bases separated the two germline ends. CDR3 size: 14 residues. The CDR3 DNA is TGTGCCAGCAGTTACTTTCGCACTCACAATGAGCAGTTCTTC. Its protein product is CASSYFRTHNEQFF.

This chain links TRBV18 with TRBJ2-1; 13 bases agree with TRBD2. Germline trimming cut 2 bases from V and 5 bases from J; bases unmatched to any gene: 9. The CDR3 has 18 residues. CDR1 is KGHSH, CDR2 LQKENI, per germline. In nucleotides, the CDR3 is TGTGCCAGCTCACCAACACTAGCGGGGGGGGGAACGGACAATGAGCAGTTCTTC. As protein: CASSPTLAGGGTDNEQFF.

This clone was counted a few times. V gene TRBV2 combines with J gene TRBJ1-2; 10 nucleotides agree with TRBD1. CDR1 SNHLY and CDR2 FYNNEI come from the germline V gene. V shed 7 bases and J 3 bases; nucleotides not matched to a gene: 8. The CDR3 extends over 15 amino acids. CDR3 bases: TGTGCCAGCACACGTTCCGGGACAGGGGACTATGGCTACACCTTC. Protein product: CASTRSGTGDYGYTF.

The chain recombines TRBV5-1 with TRBJ2-2; 7 nucleotides match TRBD2. CDR1 SGHRS and CDR2 YFSETQ come from the germline V gene. The trim removed 0 bases at V and 5 bases at J, leaving 7 bases unmatched. The CDR3 is made up of 16 amino acids. The CDR3 DNA reads as TGCGCCAGCAGCTTGGACCCGGGAGGTCGGACCGGGGAGCTGTTTTTT. This gives the protein CASSLDPGGRTGELFF.

This sequence joins TRBV14 and TRBJ2-3; the D gene is possibly TRBD2 (6 bases). The CDR3 totals 12 residues. The V end was cut by 6 bases, the J end by 8 bases, with 12 bases between. The germline V gene has CDR1 SGHDN and CDR2 FVKESK. CDR3 in DNA: TGTGCCAGCAGTTACTCGGAGGGTACGCAGTATTTT. Protein: CASSYSEGTQYF.

The rearrangement uses TRBV4-1 and TRBJ2-2; D is possibly TRBD1 (7 bases). The CDR3 is 14 residues long. V was trimmed by 4 bases and J by 3 bases, leaving 9 bases between them. CDR1 and CDR2 (germline): MGHRA, YSYEKL. For the CDR3, the DNA is TGCGCCAGCAGCCTCAGGGGGGACACCGGGGAGCTGTTTTTT. It is translated as CASSLRGDTGELFF.

The J gene is TRBJ2-5, the V gene TRBV3-1 (or the pseudogene TRBV3-2); 7 bases fit TRBD1. Germline V CDR1 and CDR2: LGHDT, YNNKEL (reference sequence). The CDR3 spans 16 residues. The V segment lost 5 bases and the J segment 9 bases; nucleotides outside the gene matches: 18. CDR3 DNA: TGTGCCAGCAGCGGACGGGACAGTTTACAACCCCTGCCCCAGTACTTC. Translating it yields CASSGRDSLQPLPQYF.

About this clone itself: This specimen includes other DNA sequences encoding the same CDR3. The V gene is TRBV28, the J gene TRBJ1-1, with D unresolved. The germline V gene encodes CDR1 MDHEN and CDR2 SYDVKM. The V end lost 1 base, the J end lost 8 bases, and 5 bases lay between the germline ends. This CDR3 region has 11 residues. This CDR3 is CASSLSREAFF. Written as DNA, the CDR3 is TGTGCCAGCAGTTTATCCCGGGAAGCTTTCTTT.

This rearrangement joins TRBV3-1 (or the pseudogene TRBV3-2) to TRBJ1-5; D not certain. Trimming removed 4 bases at V and 9 bases at J, with 13 bases between. CDR3 length equals 13 residues. Germline V gene data show CDR1 as LGHDT and CDR2 as YNNKEL (reference sequence). CDR3 nucleotide sequence: TGTGCCAGCAGCCTTACAACCGAAACGCCCCAGCATTTT. This encodes CASSLTTETPQHF.

The CDR3 loop is CASSVSGPPREQFF. DNA for the CDR3: TGTGCCAGCAGCGTTAGCGGCCCCCCGAGGGAGCAGTTCTTC. V and J are TRBV27 and TRBJ2-1; D is possibly TRBD2 (6 bases). V lost 6 bases to trimming and J lost 10 bases, with 19 bases between them. Looked up from germline, CDR1 is MNHEY and CDR2 is SMNVEV (reference sequence). The CDR3 covers 14 residues.

The V call is TRBV7-2, the J call TRBJ2-7, with 9 nucleotides matching TRBD2. Germline-derived CDR1 and CDR2 are SGHTA and FQGNSA. This CDR3 is 14 amino acids long. The J segment lost 6 bases and the V segment lost 1 base, leaving 4 bases of the junction unmatched. The DNA for the CDR3 is TGTGCCAGCAGCTTAGTAGCGGGAGTCCTCGAGCAGTACTTC. Translating gives CASSLVAGVLEQYF.